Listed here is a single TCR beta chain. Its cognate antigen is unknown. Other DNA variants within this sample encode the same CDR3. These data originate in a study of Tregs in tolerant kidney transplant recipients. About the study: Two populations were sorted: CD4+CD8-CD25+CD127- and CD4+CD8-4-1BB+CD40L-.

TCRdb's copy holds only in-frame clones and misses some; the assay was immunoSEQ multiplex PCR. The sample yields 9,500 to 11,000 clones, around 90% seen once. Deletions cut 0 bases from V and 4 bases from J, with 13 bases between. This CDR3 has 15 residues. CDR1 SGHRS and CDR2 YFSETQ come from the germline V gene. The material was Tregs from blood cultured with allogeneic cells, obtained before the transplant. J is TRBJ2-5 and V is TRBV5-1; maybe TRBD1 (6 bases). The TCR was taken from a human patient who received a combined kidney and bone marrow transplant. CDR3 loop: CASSLEPGERETQYF. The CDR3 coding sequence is TGCGCCAGCAGCTTGGAGCCAGGGGAGAGAGAGACCCAGTACTTC. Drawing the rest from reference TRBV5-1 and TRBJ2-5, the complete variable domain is KAGVTQTPRYLIKTRGQQVTLSCSPISGHRSVSWYQQTPGQGLQFLFEYFSETQRNKGNFPGRFSGRQFSNSRSEMNVSTLELGDSALYLCASSLEPGERETQYFGPGTRLLVL.